These T cell receptor beta chains were read from a single sample in a study of blood T cell repertoires in COVID-19. Sequenced by immunoSEQ multiplex PCR; TCRdb stores in-frame clones only, minus some. The sample holds more than 110,000 clones; 85% to 90% are singletons and the top ten take about 10%. Material for sequencing was peripheral blood. These receptors were collected from an elderly woman with acute or convalescent COVID-19. Each CDR3 is given with its conserved first and last residue. The order of the fields is J gene, D gene, V gene, CDR3 DNA, CDR3 protein. The D gene is left open where the match is weak.

TRBJ1-1 | - | TRBV18 | TGTGCCAGCTCACCAGGGGGCGCGGTAGGGACTGAAGCTTTCTTT | CASSPGGAVGTEAFF
TRBJ1-5 | TRBD1 | TRBV6-5 | TGTGCCAGCATCAAACCGGGACAGGGTAATCAGCCCCAGCATTTT | CASIKPGQGNQPQHF
TRBJ2-3 | - | TRBV5-1 | TGCGCCAGCAGCTCGGATCTAGCGATTTCCTATACGCAGTATTTT | CASSSDLAISYTQYF
TRBJ1-6 | - | TRBV5-4 | TGTGCCAGCAGCTTGACAGGATCCTATAATTCACCCCTCCACTTT | CASSLTGSYNSPLHF
TRBJ2-7 | TRBD1 | TRBV6-5 | TGTGCCAGCAGGGGGACAGTAGCCTACGAGCAGTACTTC | CASRGTVAYEQYF
TRBJ2-3 | - | TRBV28 | TGTGCCAGCAGTTTAAGCGGACAGAGCACAGATACGCAGTATTTT | CASSLSGQSTDTQYF
TRBJ1-3 | - | TRBV6-1 | TGTGCCAGCAGTGGACTGGACAGCCTCTCTGGAAACACCATATATTTT | CASSGLDSLSGNTIYF
TRBJ1-4 | TRBD1 | TRBV4-2 | TGTGCCAGCAGCCAAGATAGGGACAGGGGGGATGAAAAACTGTTTTTT | CASSQDRDRGDEKLFF
TRBJ1-5 | - | TRBV20-1 | TGCAGTGCTAGAAATAAGGACAGCCAGCATTTT | CSARNKDSQHF
TRBJ1-1 | - | TRBV2 | TGTGCCAGCAGCCCTTTTGCTGAAGCTTTCTTT | CASSPFAEAFF
TRBJ1-5 | - | TRBV6-2/TRBV6-3 | TGTGCCAGCAGTCGCCGGTCGGGCAATCAGCCCCAGCATTTT | CASSRRSGNQPQHF
TRBJ1-1 | - | TRBV7-2 | TGTGCCAGCAGCTTCGGCGGGAACACTGAAGCTTTCTTT | CASSFGGNTEAFF
TRBJ1-1 | - | TRBV7-3 | TGTGCCAGCAGCTTAATGGGGGGCACTGAAGCTTTCTTT | CASSLMGGTEAFF
TRBJ1-2 | - | TRBV11-2 | TGTGCCAGCAGCTCTAGAGTGGGGGGGCTGAACTATGGCTACACCTTC | CASSSRVGGLNYGYTF
TRBJ2-1 | TRBD1 | TRBV11-1 | TGTGCCAGCAGCCGACCGAGACAGGGGGCAGTGCATGAGCAGTTCTTC | CASSRPRQGAVHEQFF
TRBJ1-1 | - | TRBV19 | TGTGCCAGTAGTATACGGGGAACTGAAGCTTTCTTT | CASSIRGTEAFF
TRBJ1-5 | - | TRBV6-5 | TGTGCCAGCAGTACAGGGAATCAGCCCCAGCATTTT | CASSTGNQPQHF
TRBJ1-3 | - | TRBV30 | TGTGCCTGGATGGGGCAGGGGAACACCATATATTTT | CAWMGQGNTIYF
TRBJ2-3 | - | TRBV6-5 | TGTGCCAGCAGTCAGGGGCGGCCAGATACGCAGTATTTT | CASSQGRPDTQYF
TRBJ2-7 | - | TRBV19 | TGTGCCAGTAGTCGGGAGGGGGCTATCTCCTACGAGCAGTACTTC | CASSREGAISYEQYF
TRBJ2-7 | - | TRBV7-2 | TGTACCAGCAGCCCTAGGGTGGGGAGGATTTCCTACGAGCAGTACTTC | CTSSPRVGRISYEQYF
TRBJ2-1 | - | TRBV7-9 | TGTGCCAGCAGCTTAGAAAGAGGCATCTCGGGGGAGCAGTTCTTC | CASSLERGISGEQFF
TRBJ1-2 | TRBD1 | TRBV30 | TGTGCCTGGAGTATAGGGACAGCCAACTATGGCTACACCTTC | CAWSIGTANYGYTF
TRBJ2-5 | - | TRBV7-2 | TGTGCCAGCAGCTTAAATTGGCGGGGTGAGGAGACCCAGTACTTC | CASSLNWRGEETQYF
TRBJ1-2 | - | TRBV30 | TGTGCCTGGAGTGTCGGGGGGGGTGGCTACACCTTC | CAWSVGGGGYTF
TRBJ2-1 | TRBD2 | TRBV18 | TGTGCCAGCTCACCACCCTCTAGCGGGGGTTATGGTGAGCAGTTCTTC | CASSPPSSGGYGEQFF
TRBJ2-5 | TRBD2 | TRBV5-4 | TGTGCCAGCAGCCGTTGGGGGGGGCAAGAGACCCAGTACTTC | CASSRWGGQETQYF
TRBJ2-1 | TRBD2 | TRBV7-3 | TGTGCCAGCAGCTTAACCCGGACTAGCGGGGGGCCCGATGAGCAGTTCTTC | CASSLTRTSGGPDEQFF
TRBJ2-1 | TRBD1 | TRBV11-2 | TGTGCCAGCAGCTTAGGCAAGGGGGCGGTCTACAATGAGCAGTTCTTC | CASSLGKGAVYNEQFF
TRBJ1-1 | - | TRBV29-1 | TGCAGCGCCACCGGGATTTACAACACTGAAGCTTTCTTT | CSATGIYNTEAFF
TRBJ1-1 | - | TRBV5-1 | TGCGCCAGCAGCCCCCCGACCAGGGTCGGCACTGAAGCTTTCTTT | CASSPPTRVGTEAFF
TRBJ2-5 | TRBD1 | TRBV7-2 | TGTGCCAGCAGCTCTAGGACAGGAGTCCAAGAGACCCAGTACTTC | CASSSRTGVQETQYF
TRBJ2-7 | - | TRBV6-5 | TGTGCCAGCAGTTACGAGGGGGACCGCTTTTACGAGCAGTACTTC | CASSYEGDRFYEQYF
TRBJ2-3 | - | TRBV5-8 | TGTGCCAGCAGCGGGCGCGGGGGCTTTGGGGCCACAGATACGCAGTATTTT | CASSGRGGFGATDTQYF
TRBJ2-5 | TRBD2 | TRBV9 | TGTGCCAGCAGCGTAGGGAGCGGGGGCCTCCAAGAGACCCAGTACTTC | CASSVGSGGLQETQYF
TRBJ2-3 | TRBD2 | TRBV9 | TGTGCCAGCAGCGGACCCCTAGCGGTCACAGATACGCAGTATTTT | CASSGPLAVTDTQYF